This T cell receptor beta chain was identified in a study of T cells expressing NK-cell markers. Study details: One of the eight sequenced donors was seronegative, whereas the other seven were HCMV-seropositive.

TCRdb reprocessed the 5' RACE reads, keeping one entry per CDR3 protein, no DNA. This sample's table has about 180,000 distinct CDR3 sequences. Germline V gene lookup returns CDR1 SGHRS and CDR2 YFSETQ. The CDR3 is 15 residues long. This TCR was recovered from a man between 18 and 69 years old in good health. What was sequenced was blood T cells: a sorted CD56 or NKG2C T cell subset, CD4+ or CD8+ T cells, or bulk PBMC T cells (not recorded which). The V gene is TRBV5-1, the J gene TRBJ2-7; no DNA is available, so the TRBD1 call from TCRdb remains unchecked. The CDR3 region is CASSAGGTGRYEQYF.